This T cell receptor (beta chain) comes out of a study of CD4 T cells in relation to SARS-CoV-2 and coronaviruses. About the study: Negative control cultures got HIV-1 Nef peptides or no peptide. Crossreactive spike epitopes shared across donors were mapped to their HLA restriction.

As to this clone: Antigen: not known.

Before the COVID-19 pandemic, during about 2010-2018, CD4+ T cells were taken from unexposed donors. Isolation of CD4+ T cells took place after roughly nine days in culture. J gave up 3 bases and V 0 bases, and 8 bases lay outside the gene matches. The CDR3 consists of 18 residues. Germline CDR1 and CDR2: SGHTS and YDEGEE. Sequencing used immunoSEQ multiplex PCR; TCRdb keeps in-frame clones, though not all of them. The sample records about 27,000 clones, over 60% being singletons. The chain carries TRBV5-8 and TRBJ2-7, with TRBD2 matching over 14 bases. Sequenced: CD4+ T cells from PBMCs, cultured in vitro. This TCR was sampled from a human donor in good health. CDR3 coding DNA: TGTGCCAGCAGCTTGGCCGGGACTAGCGGGAGATGGCTCTACGAGCAGTACTTC. It encodes CASSLAGTSGRWLYEQYF.